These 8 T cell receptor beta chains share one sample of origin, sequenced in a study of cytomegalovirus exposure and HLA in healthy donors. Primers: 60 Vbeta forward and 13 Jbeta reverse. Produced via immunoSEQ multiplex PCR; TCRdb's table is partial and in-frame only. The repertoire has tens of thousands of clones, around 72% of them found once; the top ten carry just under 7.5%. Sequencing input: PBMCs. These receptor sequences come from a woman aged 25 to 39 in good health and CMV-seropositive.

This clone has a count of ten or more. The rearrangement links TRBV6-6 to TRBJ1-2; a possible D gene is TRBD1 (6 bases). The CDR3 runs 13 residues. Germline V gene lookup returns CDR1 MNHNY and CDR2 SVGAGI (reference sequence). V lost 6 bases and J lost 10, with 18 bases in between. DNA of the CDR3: TGTGCCAGCAGCCCTTCCCAGGGGAATGACTACACCTTC. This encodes CASSPSQGNDYTF.

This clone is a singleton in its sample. This CDR3 is CASTTQAGFSYNEQFF. The CDR3 nucleotides are TGTGCCAGCACCACCCAGGCGGGATTCTCCTACAATGAGCAGTTCTTC. This chain connects TRBV5-4 to TRBJ2-1; a possible D gene is TRBD2 (6 bases). This CDR3 has 16 amino acids. Trimming stripped 6 bases from V and 0 bases from J, with 16 bases between. Germline V gene data show CDR1 as SGHNT and CDR2 as YYREEE (reference sequence).

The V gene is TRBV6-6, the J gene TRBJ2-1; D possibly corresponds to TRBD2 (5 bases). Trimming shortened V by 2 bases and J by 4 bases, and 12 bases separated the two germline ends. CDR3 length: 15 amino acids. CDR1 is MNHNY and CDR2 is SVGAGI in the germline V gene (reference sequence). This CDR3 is CASSYAGPPYNEQFF. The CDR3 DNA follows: TGTGCCAGCAGTTACGCGGGCCCCCCTTACAATGAGCAGTTCTTC.

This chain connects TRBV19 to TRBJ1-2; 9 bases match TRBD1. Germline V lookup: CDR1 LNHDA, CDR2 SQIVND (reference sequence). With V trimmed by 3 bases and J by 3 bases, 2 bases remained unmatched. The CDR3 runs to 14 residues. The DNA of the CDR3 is TGTGCCAGTAGTATCGACAGGGGGTACTATGGCTACACCTTC. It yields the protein CASSIDRGYYGYTF.

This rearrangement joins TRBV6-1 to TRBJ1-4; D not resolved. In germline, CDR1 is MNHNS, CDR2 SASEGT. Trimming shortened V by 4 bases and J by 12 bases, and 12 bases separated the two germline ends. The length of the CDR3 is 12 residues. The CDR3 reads CASSGVSGQLFF. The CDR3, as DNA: TGTGCCAGCAGTGGAGTCAGCGGACAACTGTTTTTT.

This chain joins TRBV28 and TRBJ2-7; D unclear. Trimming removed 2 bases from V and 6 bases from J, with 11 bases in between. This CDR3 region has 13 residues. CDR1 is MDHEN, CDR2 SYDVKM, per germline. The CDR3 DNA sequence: TGTGCCAGCAGTTTAATGAATTTCGGCGAGCAGTACTTC. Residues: CASSLMNFGEQYF.

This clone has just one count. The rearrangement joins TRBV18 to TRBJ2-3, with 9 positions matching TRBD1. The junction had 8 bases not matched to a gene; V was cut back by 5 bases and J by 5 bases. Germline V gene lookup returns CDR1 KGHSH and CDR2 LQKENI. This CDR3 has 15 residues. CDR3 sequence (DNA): TGTGCCAGCTCATTGGACAGGGGAATGGGAGATACGCAGTATTTT. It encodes CASSLDRGMGDTQYF.

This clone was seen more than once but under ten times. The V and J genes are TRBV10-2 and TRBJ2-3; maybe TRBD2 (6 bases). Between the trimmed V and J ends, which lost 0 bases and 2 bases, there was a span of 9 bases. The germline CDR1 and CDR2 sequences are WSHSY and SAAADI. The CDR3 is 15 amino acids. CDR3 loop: CASSESREPTDTQYF. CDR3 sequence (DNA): TGCGCCAGCAGTGAGTCTCGGGAGCCCACAGATACGCAGTATTTT.